The rows below give T cell receptor beta chains drawn from one sample of a study of neurological immune-mediated disorders. In TCRdb, the 5' RACE reads were re-called with MiXCR into one record per CDR3 protein. The sample lists over 75,000 distinct CDR3 sequences, nearly 6% occurring once. Sequencing was performed on PBMCs. Receptor source: a woman aged 60 to 75 with multiple sclerosis. Each CDR3 is given without its conserved first and last residue.

>TRBV28
ASSPSTGRNSPLH
>TRBV5-1
ASRVWSGRDAEAF
>TRBV29-1
SVESGQGYYGYT
>TRBV6-5
ASRLQGSYNSPLH
>TRBV6-5
ASRKTGVNSPLH
>TRBV11-2
ASSILGGTEKLF
>TRBV5-1
ASSLVWGGTYEQY
>TRBV12-3/TRBV12-4
ASSRTGPYGYT
>TRBV3-1
ASRKQGGGNEQF
>TRBV7-6
ASSYQGTNEKLF
>TRBV7-2
ASSAHLGTGWLAF
>TRBV7-2
ASSSRGAAS
>TRBV28
ASTLGGGGDTGELF
>TRBV5-1
ASSMDWWNTIY
>TRBV29-1
SGTGTAYNEQF
>TRBV20-1
SATDGTGLGYT
>TRBV5-8
ASSHGRPNTGELF
>TRBV25-1
ASSKLSPEQF
>TRBV12-3/TRBV12-4
ASSPEDRANNEKLF
>TRBV20-1
SATDRAEQY
>TRBV5-1
ASHTGGPDEQY
>TRBV7-8
ASRRRVQETQY
>TRBV20-1
SAKDSQETQY
>TRBV6-5
ASSARFSSYEQY
>TRBV20-1
SARALAGVNYNEQF
>TRBV27
ASSFGGREQPQH
>TRBV5-1
ASSLRTRTYGYT
>TRBV20-1
SARVPGPNSPLH
>TRBV5-6
ASSRTGGSEAF
>TRBV20-1
SARPWDRGTYNEQF
>TRBV9
ASSAPVRGKYNEQF